These 18 T cell receptor beta chains were all obtained from the same sample, sequenced in a study of T cell responses to AZD1222 COVID-19 vaccine. The repertoire was sequenced with immunoSEQ multiplex PCR; TCRdb's copy has only in-frame clones and lacks some. The repertoire consists of approximately 130,000 clones, with 89% occurring once and the leading ten covering roughly a tenth. Here the sequenced sample was peripheral blood, taken 28 days after the second AZD1222 dose. These receptors came from an adult who received the AZD1222 COVID-19 vaccine.

A single count supports this clone. This chain joins TRBV6-5 and TRBJ2-6, with D hard to call. The CDR3 length is 15 residues. Trimming shortened V by 6 bases and J by 0 bases, and 9 bases separated the two germline ends. Germline values: CDR1 MNHEY, CDR2 SVGAGI. The DNA for the CDR3 is TGTGCCAGCAGGAACAGAGTCTCTGGGGCCAACGTCCTGACTTTC. This translates into CASRNRVSGANVLTF.

The rearrangement joins TRBV5-1 to TRBJ2-5, with TRBD1 matching 8 bases. Germline V gene data show CDR1 as SGHRS and CDR2 as YFSETQ. There are 16 residues in the CDR3. V lost 2 bases, J lost 0 bases, and 6 bases stayed unmatched. CDR3 in DNA: TGCGCCAGCAGCTTAGGACAGGGACCCAACCAAGAGACCCAGTACTTC. This translates into CASSLGQGPNQETQYF.

This clone was seen once. The J gene is TRBJ2-7, the V gene TRBV6-5; possible D gene TRBD1, 5 bases. This CDR3 has 10 amino acids. Trimming cost V 8 bases and J 6 bases, with 8 bases left between them. Germline V gene lookup returns CDR1 MNHEY and CDR2 SVGAGI. The CDR3, as DNA: TGTGCCAGCGGGGCAGGCGAGCAGTACTTC. It encodes CASGAGEQYF.

The chain couples TRBV6-2 or TRBV6-3 to TRBJ2-7; D remains unclear. V lost 6 bases to trimming and J lost 5 bases, with 11 bases between them. Germline V lookup: CDR1 MNHEY, CDR2 SVGEGT. The CDR3 contains 12 residues. The CDR3 bases are TGTGCCAGCAGCCAGAGGTACCACGAGCAGTACTTC. Translated: CASSQRYHEQYF.

The chain carries TRBV18 and TRBJ1-1, with D tentatively TRBD1 (6 bases). Germline values: CDR1 KGHSH, CDR2 LQKENI. Trimming cost V 2 bases and J 8 bases, with 12 bases left between them. The CDR3 sequence is 13 residues long. Written as DNA, the CDR3 is TGTGCCAGCTCACCAACCGGAGGGGGGGAAGCTTTCTTT. Its protein product is CASSPTGGGEAFF. Full variable domain (missing parts from reference TRBV18 and TRBJ1-1): NAGVMQNPRHLVRRRGQEARLRCSPMKGHSHVYWYRQLPEEGLKFMVYLQKENIIDESGMPKERFSAEFPKEGPSILRIQQVVRGDSAAYFCASSPTGGGEAFFGQGTRLTVV.

The chain carries TRBV7-8 and TRBJ1-1; 12 bases align to TRBD1. The V and J ends lost 4 bases and 3 bases, in that order; junction bases with no gene match: 6. The CDR3 spans 16 residues. Germline loops: CDR1 SGHVS, CDR2 FQNEAQ. For the CDR3, the DNA is TGTGCCAGCAGCTCCTCCCGGGACAGGGGGCACACTGAAGCTTTCTTT. Its protein product is CASSSSRDRGHTEAFF.

The J gene is TRBJ1-2, the V gene TRBV24-1; D is possibly TRBD1 (5 bases). The CDR3 extends over 13 amino acids. Looked up from germline, CDR1 is KGHDR and CDR2 is SFDVKD. The ends were cut back, 5 bases at V and 5 bases at J, with 11 bases in the middle. CDR3 DNA: TGTGCCACCAGTGGAGGGGTCGGATATGGCTACACCTTC. It codes for CATSGGVGYGYTF.

This chain links TRBV10-3 with TRBJ1-2; D is unresolved. Per the germline V gene, CDR1 is ENHRY and CDR2 is SYGVKD. The CDR3 totals 14 residues. The V gene lost 2 bases and the J gene lost 0 bases, with 7 bases spanning the gap. The chain's CDR3 is CAISEGNPNYGYTF. The CDR3 DNA is TGTGCCATCAGTGAGGGGAATCCTAACTATGGCTACACCTTC.

CDR3 loop: CASSEVLGGGGYTF. In DNA form, the CDR3 reads TGCGCCAGCAGTGAGGTGTTAGGGGGGGGCGGCTACACCTTC. The chain joins TRBV10-2 to TRBJ1-2; a weak D match, TRBD1 (6 bases). This CDR3 contains 14 residues. V was pared by 2 bases and J by 8 bases, with 15 bases between. In germline, CDR1 is WSHSY, CDR2 SAAADI.

CDR3 bases: TGTGCCAGCAGTTACGGGGGGAGGCTAGCGGGGTACGAGCAGTACTTC. Residues: CASSYGGRLAGYEQYF. This rearrangement joins TRBV6-5 to TRBJ2-7; 9 bases match TRBD2. Germline lookup yields CDR1 MNHEY and CDR2 SVGAGI. The CDR3 spans 16 residues. The trim removed 2 bases at V and 4 bases at J, leaving 9 bases unmatched.

The chain combines TRBV5-1 with TRBJ1-1, with D possibly matching TRBD1 (5 bases). The ends were cut back, 4 bases at V and 5 bases at J, with 15 bases in the middle. The CDR3 has 14 amino acids. From germline, CDR1 is SGHRS and CDR2 YFSETQ. The CDR3 loop is CASSVGRVGTEAFF. Written as DNA, the CDR3 is TGCGCCAGCAGCGTCGGCAGGGTGGGTACTGAAGCTTTCTTT.

In regard to this clone: Mismatch with germline at one junction end may stem from a read error. This chain connects TRBV7-7 to TRBJ2-1; D assignment may be TRBD1 or TRBD2 (7 bases each). Germline V gives CDR1 SSHAT, CDR2 FNYEAQ (reference sequence). This CDR3 comprises 15 residues. CDR3 amino acids: CASSPSGAGGAEQFF. Here the CDR3 DNA reads TGTGCTAGCAGCCCAAGTGGGGCAGGGGGGGCTGAGCAGTTCTTC.

Worth noting for this clone: At the DNA level, this CDR3 is encoded by other sequences in the same sample as well. The CDR3 region is CASSSGQGGQPQHF. The CDR3 bases are TGTGCCAGCAGCTCTGGACAGGGAGGACAGCCCCAGCATTTT. V and J are TRBV6-5 and TRBJ1-5; 8 bases are a match to TRBD1. The V gene's germline CDR1 is MNHEY and CDR2 SVGAGI. This CDR3 spans 14 amino acids. With 6 bases clipped from V and 7 bases from J, the junction kept 8 bases outside the gene matches.

J is TRBJ2-5 and V is TRBV24-1; the D is unclear. CDR1 KGHDR and CDR2 SFDVKD come from the germline V gene. The CDR3 has 11 amino acids. The germline V and J ends were trimmed by 1 base and 5 bases, with 1 base remaining between them. The CDR3 here is CATSDFETQYF. CDR3 bases: TGTGCCACCAGTGATTTTGAGACCCAGTACTTC.

V and J are TRBV14 and TRBJ1-2, with D unclear. The CDR3 is 13 residues long. Trimming took off 5 bases at V and 3 bases at J, with 10 bases between the two ends. Per the germline V gene, CDR1 is SGHDN and CDR2 is FVKESK. This chain's CDR3 is CASSFDTYYGYTF. The CDR3 coding sequence is TGTGCCAGCAGCTTCGACACTTACTATGGCTACACCTTC.

The V call is TRBV29-1, the J call TRBJ2-2; 9 bases are a match to TRBD1. Trimming removed 5 bases from V and 4 bases from J; junction bases left unmatched: 5. Germline lookup yields CDR1 SQVTM and CDR2 ANQGSEA. The CDR3 is made up of 14 amino acids. CDR3 amino acids: CSVLGQGVTGELFF. The CDR3 region has the DNA TGCAGCGTTTTGGGACAGGGAGTCACCGGGGAGCTGTTTTTT.

The V gene is TRBV19, the J gene TRBJ1-1; D call uncertain. The CDR3 is 13 residues long. The germline V gene has CDR1 LNHDA and CDR2 SQIVND (reference sequence). Trimming left V 9 bases short and J 0 bases short, with 11 bases between. The CDR3 spells CARRRAVNTEAFF. CDR3 in DNA: TGTGCCAGGAGACGGGCCGTGAACACTGAAGCTTTCTTT. Full variable domain (outside the CDR3, taken from reference TRBV19 and TRBJ1-1): DGGITQSPKYLFRKEGQNVTLSCEQNLNHDAMYWYRQDPGQGLRLIYYSQIVNDFQKGDIAEGYSVSREKKESFPLTVTSAQKNPTAFYLCARRRAVNTEAFFGQGTRLTVV.

This clone was observed a few times. The rearrangement uses TRBV30 and TRBJ2-5; 9 bases are a match to TRBD2. Germline loops: CDR1 GTSNPN, CDR2 SVGIG (reference sequence). The CDR3 loop spans 12 amino acids. Unmatched junction bases numbered 0, after V lost 3 bases and J lost 4 bases. The CDR3 region has the DNA TGTGCCTGGAGGGGACTAGCAGAGACCCAGTACTTC. Its protein is CAWRGLAETQYF.